Sequencing of this TCR beta chain was carried out in a study of shared clonotypes between healthy human individuals. The assay was immunoSEQ multiplex PCR, and TCRdb's table has in-frame clones only and misses some. The sample holds 2 million to 2.5 million clones, roughly 90% seen once. Germline V gene data show CDR1 as SQVTM and CDR2 as ANQGSEA. The CDR3 is 13 amino acids. Trimming took 5 bases from V and 2 from J, leaving 9 bases between them. Sequenced: naive CD4+ T cells from PBMCs. Subset described: CD45RA+ positively selected. V usage is TRBV29-1 and J usage is TRBJ2-2; D uncertain. The sequence came from a man aged 18 to 29 in good health. Some clones in this sample may be carry-over from other donors' samples. This CDR3 is CSVSPRNTGELFF. DNA for the CDR3: TGCAGCGTTTCCCCCCGAAACACCGGGGAGCTGTTTTTT.